This T cell receptor beta chain was found in a study of shared clonotypes between healthy human individuals. Study findings and constraints: When naive CD4 clonotypes were compared across a few donors, around 5% were shared. An expected dependence of interdonor clonotype sharing on sequencing depth was noted.

Original processing methods: Filtering differed since immunoSEQ provided only junctions, with no quality scores. Clones were read by immunoSEQ multiplex PCR, and TCRdb kept only the in-frame ones, dropping some. V, J and clone size were drawn from that table, and D and trimming were deduced from the DNA. The top ten hold about 0.057% of the sample, which has roughly 640,000 clones, 97% seen once. In the CD4+ fraction, cells were divided into CD45RA+ naive and CD45RA-negative memory subsets. Points on this clone: Its cognate antigen is unknown.

The CDR3 loop spans 15 amino acids. Trimming pared 2 bases from V and 1 base from J, leaving 9 bases between. Germline V gene data show CDR1 as SGDLS and CDR2 as YYNGEE. The chain employs TRBV9 and TRBJ2-2; the D is unclear. The receptor's source is a woman in her twenties or thirties in good health. Source material: naive CD4+ T cells sorted from blood. Subset reported: CD45RA+ positively selected. The CDR3 loop reads CASSVGRRNTGELFF. The CDR3 DNA is TGTGCCAGCAGCGTGGGTCGGAGGAACACCGGGGAGCTGTTTTTT. The entire variable domain, with the rest obtained from reference TRBV9 and TRBJ2-2, is as follows: DSGVTQTPKHLITATGQRVTLRCSPRSGDLSVYWYQQSLDQGLQFLIQYYNGEERAKGNILERFSAQQFPDLHSELNLSSLELGDSALYFCASSVGRRNTGELFFGEGSRLTVL.